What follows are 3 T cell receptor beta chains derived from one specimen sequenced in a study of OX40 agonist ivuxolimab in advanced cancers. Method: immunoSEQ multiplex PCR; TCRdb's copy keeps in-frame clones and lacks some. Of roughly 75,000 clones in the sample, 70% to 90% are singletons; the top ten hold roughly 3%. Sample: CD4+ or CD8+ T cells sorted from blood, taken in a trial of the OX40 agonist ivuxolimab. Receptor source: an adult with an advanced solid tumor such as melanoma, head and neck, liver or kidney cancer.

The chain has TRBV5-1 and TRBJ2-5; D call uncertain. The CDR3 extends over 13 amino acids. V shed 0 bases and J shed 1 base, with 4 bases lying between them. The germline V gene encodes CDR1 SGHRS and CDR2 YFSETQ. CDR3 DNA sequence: TGCGCCAGCAGCTTGGCGAGCCAAGAGACCCAGTACTTC. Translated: CASSLASQETQYF.

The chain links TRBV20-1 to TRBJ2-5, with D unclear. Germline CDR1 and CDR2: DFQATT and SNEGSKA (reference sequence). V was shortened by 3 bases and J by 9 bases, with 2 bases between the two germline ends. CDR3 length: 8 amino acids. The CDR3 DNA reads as TGCAGTGCTAGTGCCCAGTACTTC. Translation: CSASAQYF.

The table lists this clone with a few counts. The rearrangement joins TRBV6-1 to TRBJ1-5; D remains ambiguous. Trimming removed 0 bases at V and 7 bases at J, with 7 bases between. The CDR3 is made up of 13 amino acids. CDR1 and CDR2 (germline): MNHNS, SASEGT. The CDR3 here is CASSEALRQPQHF. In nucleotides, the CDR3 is TGTGCCAGCAGTGAAGCGCTTCGACAGCCCCAGCATTTT.